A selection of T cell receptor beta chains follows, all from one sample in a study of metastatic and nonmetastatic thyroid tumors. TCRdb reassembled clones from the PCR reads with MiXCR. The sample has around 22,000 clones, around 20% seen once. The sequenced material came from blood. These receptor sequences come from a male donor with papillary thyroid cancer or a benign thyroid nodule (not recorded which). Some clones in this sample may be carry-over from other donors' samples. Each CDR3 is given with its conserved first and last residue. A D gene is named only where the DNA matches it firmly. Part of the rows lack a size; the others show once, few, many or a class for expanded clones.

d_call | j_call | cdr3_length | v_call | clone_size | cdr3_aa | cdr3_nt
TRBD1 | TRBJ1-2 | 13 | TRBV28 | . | CASSFPTGNGYTF | TGTGCCAGCAGTTTCCCGACAGGGAATGGCTACACCTTC
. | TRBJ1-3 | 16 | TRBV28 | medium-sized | CASSSLRDTSGNTIYF | TGTGCCAGCAGTTCCCTCCGGGACACCTCTGGAAACACCATATATTTT
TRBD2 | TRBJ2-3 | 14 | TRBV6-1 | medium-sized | CASSPAGGTDTQYF | TGTGCCAGCAGTCCAGCGGGGGGCACAGATACGCAGTATTTT
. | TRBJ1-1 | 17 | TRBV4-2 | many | CASSTRQAVGMNTEAFF | TGTGCCAGCAGCACTAGACAGGCGGTGGGGATGAACACTGAAGCCTTCTTT
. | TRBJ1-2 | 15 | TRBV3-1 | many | CASTSATRGGHGYTF | TGTGCCAGCACCTCCGCGACGAGAGGGGGACATGGCTACACCTTC
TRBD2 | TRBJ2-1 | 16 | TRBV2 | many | CASSLTSGVSYNEQFF | TGTGCCAGCAGTTTGACTAGCGGAGTCTCCTACAATGAGCAGTTCTTC
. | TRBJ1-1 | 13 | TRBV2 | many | CASRYRMNTEAFF | TGTGCCAGCAGGTACAGGATGAACACTGAAGCTTTCTTT
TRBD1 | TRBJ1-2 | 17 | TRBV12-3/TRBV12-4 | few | CASSLNEAGQGDGGYTF | TGTGCCAGCAGTTTAAATGAGGCGGGACAGGGAGATGGTGGCTACACCTTC
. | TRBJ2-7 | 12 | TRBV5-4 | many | CASSLDHYEQYF | TGTGCCAGCAGCCTTGACCACTACGAGCAGTACTTC
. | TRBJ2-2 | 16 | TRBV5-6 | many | CASSPSRLPNTGELFF | TGTGCCAGCAGCCCCTCCAGGCTACCGAACACCGGGGAGCTGTTTTTT
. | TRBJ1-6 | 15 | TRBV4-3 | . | CASSQGSGISSPLHF | TGCGCCAGCAGCCAAGGAAGTGGGATTAGTTCACCCCTCCACTTT
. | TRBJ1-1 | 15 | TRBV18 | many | CASSPAAGGTTEAFF | TGTGCCAGCTCACCCGCGGCGGGGGGAACCACTGAAGCTTTCTTT
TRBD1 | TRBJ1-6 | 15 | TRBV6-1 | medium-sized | CASVDGQAAYSPLHF | TGTGCCAGCGTCGACGGACAGGCGGCCTATTCACCCCTCCACTTT
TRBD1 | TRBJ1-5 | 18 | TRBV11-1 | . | CASSQAGQGTYSNQPQHF | TGTGCCAGCAGCCAGGCGGGACAGGGGACCTATAGCAATCAGCCCCAGCATTTT
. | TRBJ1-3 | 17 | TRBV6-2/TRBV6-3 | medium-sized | CASTWGGQHSSGNTIYF | TGTGCCAGCACGTGGGGTGGACAGCACAGCTCTGGAAACACCATATATTTT
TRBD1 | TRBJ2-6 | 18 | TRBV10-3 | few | CAISASGTGGSGANVLTF | TGTGCCATCAGTGCCTCCGGGACAGGGGGTTCCGGGGCCAACGTCCTGACTTTC
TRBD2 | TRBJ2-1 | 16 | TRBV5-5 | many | CASSSSGTRMFHEQFF | TGTGCCAGCAGCTCGAGCGGGACCCGAATGTTTCATGAGCAGTTCTTC
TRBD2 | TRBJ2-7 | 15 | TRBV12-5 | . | CASGLLASGSVEQYF | TGTGCTAGTGGTTTACTTGCTAGCGGGAGTGTCGAGCAGTACTTC
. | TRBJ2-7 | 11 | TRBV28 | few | CASSLWGDHYF | TGTGCCAGCAGTTTATGGGGGGATCATTACTTC
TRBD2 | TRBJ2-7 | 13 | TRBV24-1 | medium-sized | CATSGLAETEQYF | TGTGCCACCAGCGGACTAGCGGAGACCGAGCAGTACTTC
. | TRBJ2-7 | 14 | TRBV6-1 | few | CASSSYDGFYEQYF | TGTGCCAGCAGTTCTTACGACGGATTTTACGAGCAGTACTTC
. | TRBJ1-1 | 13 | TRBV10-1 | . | CASSETGTRAAFF | TGCGCCAGCAGTGAGACAGGAACCAGGGCCGCTTTCTTT
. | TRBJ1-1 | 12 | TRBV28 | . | CASKRGDTEAFF | TGTGCCAGCAAGAGGGGAGACACTGAAGCTTTCTTT
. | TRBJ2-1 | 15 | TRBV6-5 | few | CASSYVAGVYNEQFF | TGTGCCAGCAGTTACGTGGCAGGGGTCTACAATGAACAGTTCTTC
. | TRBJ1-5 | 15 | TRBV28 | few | CASSPLGARNQPQHF | TGTGCCAGCAGTCCCCTTGGGGCGAGGAATCAGCCCCAGCATTTT
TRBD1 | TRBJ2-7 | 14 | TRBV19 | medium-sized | CASSPTGGMTGQYF | TGTGCCAGTAGTCCGACAGGGGGCATGACGGGGCAGTACTTC
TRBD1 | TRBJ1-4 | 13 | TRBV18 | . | CASSPGQGEKLFF | TGTGCCAGCTCTCCGGGACAGGGCGAAAAACTGTTTTTT
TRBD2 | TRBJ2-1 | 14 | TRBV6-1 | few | CASSQTSAHNEQFF | TGTGCCAGCAGTCAGACTAGCGCCCACAATGAGCAGTTCTTC
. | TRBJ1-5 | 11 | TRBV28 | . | CASSRGVDQHF | TGTGCCAGCAGTCGGGGTGTAGACCAGCATTTT
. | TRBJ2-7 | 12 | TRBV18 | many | CASSPSRGEQYF | TGTGCCAGCTCACCAAGCAGGGGCGAGCAGTACTTC
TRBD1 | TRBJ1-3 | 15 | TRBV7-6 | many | CASSYGQGSGNTIYF | TGTGCCAGCAGCTACGGACAGGGCTCTGGAAACACCATATATTTT
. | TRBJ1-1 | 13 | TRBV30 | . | CAWIYWGGTEAFF | TGTGCCTGGATTTATTGGGGAGGGACTGAAGCTTTCTTT
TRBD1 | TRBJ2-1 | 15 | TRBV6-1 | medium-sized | CASSPGDRDYNEQFF | TGTGCCAGCAGCCCAGGGGACAGGGACTACAATGAGCAGTTCTTC
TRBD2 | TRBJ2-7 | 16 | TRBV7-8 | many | CASSLWVAGGPYEQYF | TGTGCCAGCAGCTTATGGGTAGCGGGAGGGCCGTACGAGCAGTACTTC
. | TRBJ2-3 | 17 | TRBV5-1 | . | CASSVGTLMGGTDTQYF | TGCGCCAGCAGCGTCGGTACCCTGATGGGAGGCACAGATACGCAGTATTTT
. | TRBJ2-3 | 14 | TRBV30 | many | CAWSDGVSGDTQYF | TGTGCCTGGAGCGACGGGGTGTCGGGGGATACGCAGTATTTT
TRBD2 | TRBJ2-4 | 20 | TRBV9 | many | CASSPGLAGGKKIAKNIQYF | TGTGCCAGCAGCCCCGGACTAGCGGGAGGGAAAAAGATAGCCAAAAACATTCAGTACTTC
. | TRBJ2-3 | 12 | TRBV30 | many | CASLNAVDTQYF | TGTGCCTCGTTAAACGCCGTGGATACGCAGTATTTT
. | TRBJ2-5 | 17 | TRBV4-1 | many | CASSQEDTGATQETQYF | TGCGCCAGCAGCCAAGAAGATACGGGGGCCACCCAAGAGACCCAGTACTTC
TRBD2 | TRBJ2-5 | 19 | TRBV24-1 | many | CATSDSGTSGRGWQETQYF | TGTGCCACCAGTGATTCCGGGACTAGCGGGAGAGGGTGGCAAGAGACCCAGTACTTC
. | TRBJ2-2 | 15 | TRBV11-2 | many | CASSLGTQNTGELFF | TGTGCCAGCAGCCTCGGGACTCAAAACACCGGGGAGCTGTTTTTT